A single sample is the source of the 15 T cell receptor beta chains below, sequenced in a study of cytomegalovirus exposure and HLA in healthy donors. The PCR was carried out with 60 Vbeta primers and 13 Jbeta primers. Libraries were prepared by immunoSEQ multiplex PCR; TCRdb keeps only in-frame clonotypes and omits some of them. Its table lists over 55,000 clones. The sample comprised PBMCs. These receptor sequences come from a male donor in good health and CMV-seronegative.

The V gene is TRBV4-2, the J gene TRBJ1-3; TRBD1 agrees at 7 bases. Germline CDR1 is LGHNA and CDR2 is YNFKEQ. The CDR3 totals 18 residues. Trimming cost V 0 bases and J 0 bases; bases outside gene matches: 8. CDR3 residues: CASSQERTRGVSGNTIYF. The CDR3 bases are TGTGCCAGCAGCCAAGAGCGTACCAGGGGGGTCTCTGGAAACACCATATATTTT.

The chain has TRBV7-8 and TRBJ2-5; 10 nucleotides align to TRBD1. The CDR3 is 17 residues long. The V gene's germline CDR1 is SGHVS and CDR2 FQNEAQ. The junction had 9 bases not matched to a gene; V was cut back by 1 base and J by 4 bases. The CDR3 DNA reads as TGTGCCAGCAGCTTAGAGGCCGGGACAGGGGTAGGAGAGACCCAGTACTTC. As protein: CASSLEAGTGVGETQYF.

The V and J genes are TRBV19 and TRBJ2-7, with a weak D call TRBD2 (6 bases). The germline V gene has CDR1 LNHDA and CDR2 SQIVND (reference sequence). V was trimmed by 1 base and J by 2 bases, leaving 9 bases between them. The CDR3 extends over 14 amino acids. The CDR3 loop is CASSIGGVAYEQYF. The CDR3 nucleotides are TGTGCCAGTAGTATAGGGGGGGTCGCCTACGAGCAGTACTTC.

The chain combines TRBV29-1 with TRBJ2-1; D gene ambiguous. CDR3 length: 13 residues. V was shortened by 7 bases and J by 7 bases, with 17 bases between the two germline ends. Germline V gene data show CDR1 as SQVTM and CDR2 as ANQGSEA. For the CDR3, the DNA is TGCAGCGCCCCAGCGATGGCCGAGAATGAGCAGTTCTTC. Translating it yields CSAPAMAENEQFF.

This sequence joins TRBV9 and TRBJ2-5, with 8 bases aligning to TRBD2. The V gene's germline CDR1 is SGDLS and CDR2 YYNGEE. This CDR3 is built from 13 residues. Trimming removed 7 bases from V and 5 bases from J; junction bases left unmatched: 7. The DNA for the CDR3 is TGTGCCAGCGCCGGGCGGGGGGAGGAGACCCAGTACTTC. Its protein is CASAGRGEETQYF.

The CDR3 sequence: CSVPGLAGGPGETQYF. CDR3 bases: TGCAGCGTCCCGGGACTAGCGGGAGGGCCGGGGGAGACCCAGTACTTC. The rearrangement uses TRBV29-1 and TRBJ2-5; 16 bases align to TRBD2. CDR1 is SQVTM, CDR2 ANQGSEA, per germline. The trim removed 6 bases at V and 5 bases at J, leaving 9 bases unmatched. This CDR3 contains 16 residues.

V is TRBV5-1 and J is TRBJ2-2; TRBD2 matches 7 bases. The length of the CDR3 is 15 residues. Per germline, CDR1 SGHRS and CDR2 YFSETQ. V shed 0 bases, J shed 3 bases, and the junction held 2 bases outside the gene matches. CDR3: CASSLALADTGELFF. CDR3 bases: TGCGCCAGCAGCTTGGCGCTAGCGGACACCGGGGAGCTGTTTTTT.

On this clone: A read error may produce the germline difference seen at one junction end. The sample contains more than one DNA sequence encoding this CDR3. V usage is TRBV10-3 and J usage is TRBJ2-7; 10 bases align to TRBD2. The CDR3 consists of 18 residues. The germline CDR1 and CDR2 sequences are ENHRY and SYGVKD. The CDR3 spells CAISERSGGALTYYEQYF. The CDR3 DNA reads as TGTGCTATCAGTGAACGGAGCGGGGGGGCCTTAACTTACTACGAGCAGTACTTC.

The chain links TRBV5-1 to TRBJ1-5; unclear D gene. The V gene lost 0 bases and the J gene lost 0 bases, with 13 bases spanning the gap. This CDR3 has 17 amino acids. Germline V gene lookup returns CDR1 SGHRS and CDR2 YFSETQ. The CDR3 sequence: CASSLGAGGYSNQPQHF. CDR3 DNA sequence: TGCGCCAGCAGCTTGGGTGCAGGAGGGTATAGCAATCAGCCCCAGCATTTT.

The genes are TRBV9 and TRBJ2-1; a weak D match, TRBD1 (5 bases). Germline V lookup: CDR1 SGDLS, CDR2 YYNGEE. Trimming shortened V by 1 base and J by 2 bases, and 16 bases separated the two germline ends. The CDR3 runs to 17 residues. CDR3 nucleotides: TGTGCCAGCAGCGTATCCCCCCGTAGGGGCCCCTACAATGAGCAGTTCTTC. It is translated as CASSVSPRRGPYNEQFF.

Notes on this clone: This same CDR3 is encoded by further DNA sequences in the sample. The gene calls are TRBV28 and TRBJ2-3; D possibly corresponds to TRBD2 (6 bases). The V end lost 8 bases, the J end lost 2 bases, and 8 bases lay between the germline ends. The CDR3 extends over 12 amino acids. Germline CDR1 and CDR2: MDHEN and SYDVKM. CDR3 DNA sequence: TGTGCCAGCCGGGGGAACACAGATACGCAGTATTTT. Translated: CASRGNTDTQYF.

As regards this clone: At one end the junction does not follow the germline gene, possibly because of a read error. The chain links TRBV19 to TRBJ2-2, with TRBD1 identical over 7 bases. The CDR3 extends over 16 amino acids. Germline values: CDR1 LNHDA, CDR2 SQIVND (reference sequence). CDR3 DNA sequence: TGTGCCAGTGGTATACGGACAGGTGGGAACACCGGGGAGCTGTTTTTT. It translates to CASGIRTGGNTGELFF.

The V and J genes are TRBV2 and TRBJ2-7; 8 nucleotides match TRBD2. CDR3 length: 15 residues. Germline assignment: CDR1 SNHLY and CDR2 FYNNEI. Trimming at V came to 3 bases and at J to 3 bases, leaving 7 bases not matched to a gene. In nucleotides, the CDR3 is TGTGCCAGCAGTGACGGTGGTCGGGAGGGCTACGAGCAGTACTTC. Protein: CASSDGGREGYEQYF.

Points on this clone: One junction end does not reproduce the germline sequence, and a read error may be involved. The same CDR3 is also encoded by other DNA sequences in this sample. V and J are TRBV7-2 and TRBJ2-4; TRBD2 agrees at 7 bases. The CDR3 totals 14 residues. CDR1 is SGHTA and CDR2 is FQGNSA in the germline V gene. The CDR3 bases are TGTGCCAGCAGCTCAAGATTGGGGCTAGCGGAGGGAGACTTC. Its protein is CASSSRLGLAEGDF.

The chain employs TRBV30 and TRBJ1-5, with no clear D. Germline V gives CDR1 GTSNPN, CDR2 SVGIG (reference sequence). The CDR3 loop spans 14 amino acids. The ends were cut back, 1 base at V and 5 bases at J, with 12 bases in the middle. Written as DNA, the CDR3 is TGTGCCTGGAGTGACGAAGCAGCGGATCAGCCCCAGCATTTT. As protein: CAWSDEAADQPQHF.